Given below is one T cell receptor beta chain in context. Its specificity is not known. One entry per CDR3 protein, called by TCRdb with MiXCR from the RT-PCR reads. Of hundreds of thousands of distinct CDR3 sequences detected, approximately 17% appear once; the ten largest clones hold about a tenth. This specimen comes from a study of response to subunit inactivated influenza vaccine. Whole-study findings and limits: Every seasonal influenza vaccination brings in few new T cells, the authors suggested.

This sample comprised PBMCs from blood, obtained 5 days after vaccination. The receptor's source is a man aged 45 to 65 who received an inactivated influenza vaccine.

The CDR3, as DNA: TGCGCCAGCAGCTTGTTGTCCACTAGCGGGAGGGCCAAAAACATTCAGTACTTC. Its protein product is CASSLLSTSGRAKNIQYF. The gene calls are TRBV5-1 and TRBJ2-4, with 12 bases identical to TRBD2. Germline-derived CDR1 and CDR2 are SGHRS and YFSETQ. This CDR3 spans 18 amino acids. After removal of 1 base from V and 1 base from J, the junction contained 6 bases not matched to a gene.